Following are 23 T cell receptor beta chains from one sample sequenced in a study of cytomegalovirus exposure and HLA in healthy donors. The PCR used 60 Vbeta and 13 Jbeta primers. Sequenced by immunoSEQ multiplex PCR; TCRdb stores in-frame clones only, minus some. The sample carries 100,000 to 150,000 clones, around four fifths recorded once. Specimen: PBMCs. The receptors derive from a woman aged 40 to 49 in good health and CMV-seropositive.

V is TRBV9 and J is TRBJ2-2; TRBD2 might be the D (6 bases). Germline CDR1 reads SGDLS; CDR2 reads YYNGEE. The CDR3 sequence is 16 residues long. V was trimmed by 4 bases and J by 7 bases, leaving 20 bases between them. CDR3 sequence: CASSPRTGARDGELFF. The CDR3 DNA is TGTGCCAGCAGCCCACGAACGGGAGCCAGGGACGGGGAGCTGTTTTTT.

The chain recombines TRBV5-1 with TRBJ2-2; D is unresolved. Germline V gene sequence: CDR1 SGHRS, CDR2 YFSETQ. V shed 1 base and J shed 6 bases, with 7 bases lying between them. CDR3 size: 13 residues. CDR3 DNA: TGCGCCAGCAGCTTGCGCGGAGCCGGGGAGCTGTTTTTT. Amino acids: CASSLRGAGELFF. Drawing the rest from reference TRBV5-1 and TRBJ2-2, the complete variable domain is KAGVTQTPRYLIKTRGQQVTLSCSPISGHRSVSWYQQTPGQGLQFLFEYFSETQRNKGNFPGRFSGRQFSNSRSEMNVSTLELGDSALYLCASSLRGAGELFFGEGSRLTVL.

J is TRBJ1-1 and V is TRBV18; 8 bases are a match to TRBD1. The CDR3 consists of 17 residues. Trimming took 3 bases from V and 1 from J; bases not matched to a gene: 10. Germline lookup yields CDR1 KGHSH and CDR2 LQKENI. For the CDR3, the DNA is TGTGCCAGCTCACCTTACTCCTGGACAGGGAAGAACACTGAAGCTTTCTTT. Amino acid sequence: CASSPYSWTGKNTEAFF.

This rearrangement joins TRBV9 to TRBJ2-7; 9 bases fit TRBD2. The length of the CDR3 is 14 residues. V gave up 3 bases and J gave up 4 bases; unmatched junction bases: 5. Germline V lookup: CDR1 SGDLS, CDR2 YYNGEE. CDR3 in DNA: TGTGCCAGCAGCGGGGGACTAGCAACGTACGAGCAGTACTTC. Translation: CASSGGLATYEQYF.

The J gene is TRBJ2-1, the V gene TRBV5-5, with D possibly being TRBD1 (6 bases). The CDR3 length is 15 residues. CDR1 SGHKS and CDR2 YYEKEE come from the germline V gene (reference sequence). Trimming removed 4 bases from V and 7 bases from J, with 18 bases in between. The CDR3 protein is CASSPGRGDSNEQFF. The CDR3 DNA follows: TGTGCCAGCAGCCCAGGCAGGGGCGATTCGAATGAGCAGTTCTTC.

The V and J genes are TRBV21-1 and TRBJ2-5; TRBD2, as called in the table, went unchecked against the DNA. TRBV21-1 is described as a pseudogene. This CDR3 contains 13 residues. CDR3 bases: TGTGCCAGCAACGCTGGGCGGGAAGAGACCCAGTACTTC. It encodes CASNAGREETQYF.

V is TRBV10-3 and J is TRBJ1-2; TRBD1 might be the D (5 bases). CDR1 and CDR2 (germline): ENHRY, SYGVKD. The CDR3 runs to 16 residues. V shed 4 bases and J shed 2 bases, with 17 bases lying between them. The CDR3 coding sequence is TGTGCCATCAGTGGTGGGGCCCGCAGAGAAAACTATGGCTACACCTTC. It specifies CAISGGARRENYGYTF.

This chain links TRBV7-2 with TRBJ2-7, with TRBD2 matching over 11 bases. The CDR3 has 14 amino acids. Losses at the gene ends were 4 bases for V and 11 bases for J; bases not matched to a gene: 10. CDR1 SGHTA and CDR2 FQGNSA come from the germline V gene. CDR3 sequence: CASSSIPRLAGKYF. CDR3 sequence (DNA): TGTGCCAGCAGCTCTATCCCACGACTAGCGGGGAAGTACTTC.

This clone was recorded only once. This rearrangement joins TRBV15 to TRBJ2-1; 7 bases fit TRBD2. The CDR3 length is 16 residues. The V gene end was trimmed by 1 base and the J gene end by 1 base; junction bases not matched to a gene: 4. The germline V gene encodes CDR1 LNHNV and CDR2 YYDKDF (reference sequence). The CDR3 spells CATSRGRGISYNEQFF. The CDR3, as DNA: TGTGCCACCAGCAGAGGGCGGGGGATTTCCTACAATGAGCAGTTCTTC.

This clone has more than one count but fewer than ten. DNA of the CDR3: TGCGCCAGCACACTAGGGAACAGCCTTAACTATGGCTACACCTTC. Protein: CASTLGNSLNYGYTF. The chain has TRBV10-2 and TRBJ1-2; no clear D gene. Trimming pared 7 bases from V and 1 base from J, leaving 16 bases between. Germline values: CDR1 WSHSY, CDR2 SAAADI. This CDR3 region has 15 residues.

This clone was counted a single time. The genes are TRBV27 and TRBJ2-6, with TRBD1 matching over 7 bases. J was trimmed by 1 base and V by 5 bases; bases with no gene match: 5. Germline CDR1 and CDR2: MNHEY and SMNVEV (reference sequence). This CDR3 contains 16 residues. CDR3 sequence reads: CASSRRQGSGANVLTF. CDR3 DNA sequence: TGTGCCAGCAGTCGAAGACAGGGTTCTGGGGCCAACGTCCTGACTTTC. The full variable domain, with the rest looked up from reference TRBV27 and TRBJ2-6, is EAQVTQNPRYLITVTGKKLTVTCSQNMNHEYMSWYRQDPGLGLRQIYYSMNVEVTDKGDVPEGYKVSRKEKRNFPLILESPSPNQTSLYFCASSRRQGSGANVLTFGAGSRLTVL.

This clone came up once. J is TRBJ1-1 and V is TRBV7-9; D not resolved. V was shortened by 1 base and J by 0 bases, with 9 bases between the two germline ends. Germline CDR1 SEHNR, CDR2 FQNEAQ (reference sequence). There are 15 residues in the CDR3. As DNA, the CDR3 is TGTGCCAGCAGCTTAGAGAGGATGATGAACACTGAAGCTTTCTTT. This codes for CASSLERMMNTEAFF.

In nucleotides, the CDR3 is TGTGCCAGCAGTGGCCACATCGCGGATTTCGGCGATGGCTACACCTTC. Translating gives CASSGHIADFGDGYTF. This rearrangement joins TRBV2 to TRBJ1-2; D gene unclear. V was trimmed by 4 bases and J by 6 bases, leaving 21 bases between them. Germline CDR1 is SNHLY and CDR2 is FYNNEI. The length of the CDR3 is 16 residues. Based on the CDR3 plus reference TRBV2 and TRBJ1-2, the full variable domain is EPEVTQTPSHQVTQMGQEVILRCVPISNHLYFYWYRQILGQKVEFLVSFYNNEISEKSEIFDDQFSVERPDGSNFTLKIRSTKLEDSAMYFCASSGHIADFGDGYTFGSGTRLTVV.

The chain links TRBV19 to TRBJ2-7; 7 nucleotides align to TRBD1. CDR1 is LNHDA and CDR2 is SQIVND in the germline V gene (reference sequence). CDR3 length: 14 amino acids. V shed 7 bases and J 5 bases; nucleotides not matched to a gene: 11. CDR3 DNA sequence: TGTGCCAGTAACCAACCGGGACAGCTTAACGAGCAGTACTTC. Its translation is CASNQPGQLNEQYF.

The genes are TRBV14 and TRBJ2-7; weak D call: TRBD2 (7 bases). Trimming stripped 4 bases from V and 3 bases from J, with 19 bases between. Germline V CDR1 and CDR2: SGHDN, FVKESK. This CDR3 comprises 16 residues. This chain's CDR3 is CASSPPGGAARYEQYF. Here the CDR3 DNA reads TGTGCCAGCAGCCCCCCGGGGGGCGCGGCCCGCTACGAGCAGTACTTC. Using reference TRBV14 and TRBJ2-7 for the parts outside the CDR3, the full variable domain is EAGVTQFPSHSVIEKGQTVTLRCDPISGHDNLYWYRRVMGKEIKFLLHFVKESKQDESGMPNNRFLAERTGGTYSTLKVQPAELEDSGVYFCASSPPGGAARYEQYFGPGTRLTVT.

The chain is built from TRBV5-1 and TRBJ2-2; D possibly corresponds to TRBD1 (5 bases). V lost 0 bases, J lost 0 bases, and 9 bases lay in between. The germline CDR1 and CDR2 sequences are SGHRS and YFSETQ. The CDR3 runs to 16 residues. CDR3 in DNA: TGCGCCAGCAGCTTGGCCGCACAGGCGAACACCGGGGAGCTGTTTTTT. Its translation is CASSLAAQANTGELFF. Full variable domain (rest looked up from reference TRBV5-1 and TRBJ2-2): KAGVTQTPRYLIKTRGQQVTLSCSPISGHRSVSWYQQTPGQGLQFLFEYFSETQRNKGNFPGRFSGRQFSNSRSEMNVSTLELGDSALYLCASSLAAQANTGELFFGEGSRLTVL.

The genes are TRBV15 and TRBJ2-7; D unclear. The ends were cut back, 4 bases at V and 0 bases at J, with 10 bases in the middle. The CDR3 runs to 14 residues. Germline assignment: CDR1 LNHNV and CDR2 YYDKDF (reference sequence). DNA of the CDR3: TGTGCCACCAGCATCAGAAGTTCCTCCTACGAGCAGTACTTC. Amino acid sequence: CATSIRSSSYEQYF.

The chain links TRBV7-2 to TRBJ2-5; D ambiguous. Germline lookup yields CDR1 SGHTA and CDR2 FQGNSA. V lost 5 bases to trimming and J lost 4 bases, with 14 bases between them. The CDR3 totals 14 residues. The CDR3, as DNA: TGTGCCAGCAGCCTAACGCCCCAGCGAGAGACCCAGTACTTC. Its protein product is CASSLTPQRETQYF.

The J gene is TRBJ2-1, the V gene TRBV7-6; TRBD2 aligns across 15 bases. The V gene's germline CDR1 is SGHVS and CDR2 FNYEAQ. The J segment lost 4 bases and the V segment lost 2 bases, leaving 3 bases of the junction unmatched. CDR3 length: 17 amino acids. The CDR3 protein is CASSLSGTSGRYNEQFF. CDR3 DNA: TGTGCCAGCAGCTTATCCGGGACTAGCGGGAGGTACAATGAGCAGTTCTTC. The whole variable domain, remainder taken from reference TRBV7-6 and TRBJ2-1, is GAGVSQSPRYKVTKRGQDVALRCDPISGHVSLYWYRQALGQGPEFLTYFNYEAQQDKSGLPNDRFSAERPEGSISTLTIQRTEQRDSAMYRCASSLSGTSGRYNEQFFGPGTRLTVL.

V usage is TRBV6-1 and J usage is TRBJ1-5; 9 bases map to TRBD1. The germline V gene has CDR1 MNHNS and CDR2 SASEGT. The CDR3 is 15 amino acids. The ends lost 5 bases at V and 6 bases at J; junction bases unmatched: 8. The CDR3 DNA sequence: TGTGCCAGCAGTCTGGAGACAGGGGGTTCTCAGCCCCAGCATTTT. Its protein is CASSLETGGSQPQHF.

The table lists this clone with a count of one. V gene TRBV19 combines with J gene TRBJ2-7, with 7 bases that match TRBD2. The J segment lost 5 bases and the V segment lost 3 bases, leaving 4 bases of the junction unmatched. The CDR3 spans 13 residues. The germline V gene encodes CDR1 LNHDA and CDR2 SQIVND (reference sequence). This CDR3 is CASSMGGFHEQYF. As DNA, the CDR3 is TGTGCCAGTAGTATGGGAGGGTTCCACGAGCAGTACTTC.

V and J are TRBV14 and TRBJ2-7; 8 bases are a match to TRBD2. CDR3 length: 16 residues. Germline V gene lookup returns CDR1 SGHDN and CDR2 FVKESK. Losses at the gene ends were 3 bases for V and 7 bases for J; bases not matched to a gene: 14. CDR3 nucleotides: TGTGCCAGCAGCCACCACACAGCGGGGGCTTTCGGGGAGCAGTACTTC. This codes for CASSHHTAGAFGEQYF.

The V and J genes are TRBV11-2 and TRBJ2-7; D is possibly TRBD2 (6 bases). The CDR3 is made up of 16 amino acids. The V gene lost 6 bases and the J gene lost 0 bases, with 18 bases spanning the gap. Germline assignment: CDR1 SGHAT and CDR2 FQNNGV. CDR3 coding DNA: TGTGCCAGCAGTCACGCTCGGGGGATTTACTCCTACGAGCAGTACTTC. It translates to CASSHARGIYSYEQYF.